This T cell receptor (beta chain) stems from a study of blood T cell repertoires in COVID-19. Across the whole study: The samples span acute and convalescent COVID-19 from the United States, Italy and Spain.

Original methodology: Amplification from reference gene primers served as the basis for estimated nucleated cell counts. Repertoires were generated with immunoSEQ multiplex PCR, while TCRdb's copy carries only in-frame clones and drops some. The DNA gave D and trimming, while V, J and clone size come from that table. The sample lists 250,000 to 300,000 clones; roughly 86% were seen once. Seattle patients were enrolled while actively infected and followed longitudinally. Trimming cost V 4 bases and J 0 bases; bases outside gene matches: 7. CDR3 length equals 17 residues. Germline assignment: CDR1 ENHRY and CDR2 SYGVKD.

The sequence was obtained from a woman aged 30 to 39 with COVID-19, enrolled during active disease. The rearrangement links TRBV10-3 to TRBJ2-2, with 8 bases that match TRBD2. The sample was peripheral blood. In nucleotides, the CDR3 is TGTGCCATCAGTGTATCGAGCGGGAGAGCGAACACCGGGGAGCTGTTTTTT. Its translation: CAISVSSGRANTGELFF.